What follows is one T cell receptor (beta chain) and its context. The record originates from a study of blood T cell repertoires in COVID-19. Whole-study context: There were acute and convalescent COVID-19 samples, and they came from the United States, Italy and Spain. Nucleic acid was either cDNA or gDNA, and it came from T cells, B-cell-depleted T cells, or PBMCs.

The CDR3 has 14 amino acids. Per the germline V gene, CDR1 is KGHDR and CDR2 is SFDVKD. V was trimmed by 5 bases and J by 0 bases, leaving 8 bases between them. As originally analysed: Amplification of reference gene primers provided the estimated nucleated cell counts. The assay was immunoSEQ multiplex PCR, and TCRdb's table has in-frame clones only and misses some. That table gives V, J and clone size, and the DNA gave D and trimming. Found here are 150,000 or so clones, roughly 86% of them singletons; the top ten hold roughly 7%. The source of this sequence is a man aged 45-60 years with active or convalescent COVID-19. Sequencing was done on a sample of peripheral blood. The chain employs TRBV24-1 and TRBJ2-3, with a possible D match to TRBD2 (5 bases). The CDR3, as DNA: TGTGCCACCAGTGCAGGACTCAGCACAGATACGCAGTATTTT. Its translation is CATSAGLSTDTQYF.